Following are 28 T cell receptor beta chains from one sample sequenced in a study of OX40 agonist ivuxolimab in advanced cancers. Method: immunoSEQ multiplex PCR; TCRdb's copy keeps in-frame clones and lacks some. Seen here are roughly 59,000 clones, roughly four fifths observed once, and the top ten hold around 1%. The source was CD4+ or CD8+ T cells sorted from blood, collected in a trial of the OX40 agonist ivuxolimab. Receptors originate from an adult with an advanced solid tumor such as melanoma, head and neck, liver or kidney cancer.

The chain couples TRBV11-2 to TRBJ2-3; D is perhaps TRBD2 (6 bases). Germline CDR1 is SGHAT and CDR2 is FQNNGV. The CDR3 has 16 amino acids. Trimming cost V 1 base and J 0 bases, with 11 bases left between them. DNA for the CDR3: TGTGCCAGCAGCTTAGTCGGGGGAATAAGCACAGATACGCAGTATTTT. Its translation: CASSLVGGISTDTQYF.

The J gene is TRBJ1-1, the V gene TRBV9; no definite D call. CDR1 and CDR2 (germline): SGDLS, YYNGEE. With 0 bases removed from V and 3 bases from J, the gap between germline ends came to 6 bases. This CDR3 has 13 residues. CDR3 protein: CASSVESDTEAFF. In nucleotides, the CDR3 is TGTGCCAGCAGCGTAGAGAGTGACACTGAAGCTTTCTTT.

This clone was seen only once. The chain links TRBV27 to TRBJ2-7; D not resolved. V lost 2 bases, J lost 4 bases, and 15 bases lay in between. Germline lookup yields CDR1 MNHEY and CDR2 SMNVEV (reference sequence). CDR3 length: 15 residues. The chain's CDR3 is CASSLKVSRLYEQYF. The CDR3 coding sequence is TGTGCCAGCAGTTTAAAGGTCAGTCGATTATACGAGCAGTACTTC.

The chain is built from TRBV2 and TRBJ1-2, with D unresolved. CDR3 length: 13 residues. Germline V gene data show CDR1 as SNHLY and CDR2 as FYNNEI. V was pared by 8 bases and J by 5 bases, with 15 bases between. The CDR3 loop is CASLLTGRYGYTF. In DNA form, the CDR3 reads TGTGCCAGCCTTTTAACTGGACGGTATGGCTACACCTTC.

This clone has more than one count but fewer than ten. V is TRBV27 and J is TRBJ2-6; D unresolved. CDR1 MNHEY and CDR2 SMNVEV come from the germline V gene (reference sequence). V was pared by 2 bases and J by 0 bases, with 11 bases between. The CDR3 spans 17 residues. The CDR3 coding sequence is TGTGCCAGCAGTTTAATGACTTTGGGCTCTGGGGCCAACGTCCTGACTTTC. Its translation is CASSLMTLGSGANVLTF.

The chain has TRBV7-2 and TRBJ1-2, with 8 bases fitting TRBD1. CDR1 and CDR2 from the germline V gene are SGHTA and FQGNSA. The CDR3 extends over 15 amino acids. V was pared by 1 base and J by 6 bases, with 7 bases of the junction left unmatched. CDR3 in amino acids: CASSLVTGEVDGYTF. Written as DNA, the CDR3 is TGTGCCAGCAGCTTAGTGACAGGGGAGGTAGATGGCTACACCTTC.

V and J are TRBV10-1 and TRBJ2-7; D is ambiguous. Germline loops: CDR1 WNHNN, CDR2 SYGVQD (reference sequence). Trimming shortened V by 3 bases and J by 3 bases, and 12 bases separated the two germline ends. CDR3 size: 14 residues. The CDR3 protein is CASSDLCGYYEQYF. Written as DNA, the CDR3 is TGCGCCAGCAGTGACTTATGCGGATACTACGAGCAGTACTTC.

This rearrangement joins TRBV29-1 to TRBJ1-3; TRBD1 might be the D (6 bases). The length of the CDR3 is 14 residues. Germline V CDR1 and CDR2: SQVTM, ANQGSEA. Trimming left V 6 bases short and J 2 bases short, with 14 bases between. The CDR3 region is CSVGGGSPGNTIYF. The CDR3 nucleotides read TGCAGCGTCGGGGGGGGCAGCCCTGGAAACACCATATATTTT.

This chain uses TRBV19 with TRBJ1-2, with 8 positions matching TRBD1. Per the germline V gene, CDR1 is LNHDA and CDR2 is SQIVND (reference sequence). The CDR3 covers 13 residues. V lost 5 bases, J lost 10 bases, and 9 bases stayed unmatched. The CDR3 reads CASSGTGTGPYTF. The CDR3 DNA reads as TGTGCCAGTAGTGGGACCGGGACAGGACCCTACACCTTC.

The gene calls are TRBV15 and TRBJ1-1; maybe TRBD1 (6 bases). In germline, CDR1 is LNHNV, CDR2 YYDKDF (reference sequence). Trimming cost V 3 bases and J 6 bases, with 17 bases left between them. The CDR3 spans 15 residues. The CDR3 is CATSSSPAGGSEAFF. The DNA of the CDR3 is TGTGCCACCAGCAGTTCTCCTGCGGGGGGCTCTGAAGCTTTCTTT. The full variable domain, with the rest looked up from reference TRBV15 and TRBJ1-1, is DAMVIQNPRYQVTQFGKPVTLSCSQTLNHNVMYWYQQKSSQAPKLLFHYYDKDFNNEADTPDNFQSRRPNTSFCFLDIRSPGLGDTAMYLCATSSSPAGGSEAFFGQGTRLTVV.

V and J are TRBV18 and TRBJ2-5; TRBD2 matches at 12 bases. Losses at the gene ends were 6 bases for V and 4 bases for J; bases not matched to a gene: 9. Germline V CDR1 and CDR2: KGHSH, LQKENI. The CDR3 has 16 residues. The CDR3 DNA reads TGTGCCAGCTCCCCGCGTACGACTAGCGGGGGAGAGACCCAGTACTTC. Encoded protein: CASSPRTTSGGETQYF. The full variable domain, in which reference TRBV18 and TRBJ2-5 provide the parts outside the CDR3, is NAGVMQNPRHLVRRRGQEARLRCSPMKGHSHVYWYRQLPEEGLKFMVYLQKENIIDESGMPKERFSAEFPKEGPSILRIQQVVRGDSAAYFCASSPRTTSGGETQYFGPGTRLLVL.

The chain links TRBV29-1 to TRBJ2-1; 11 bases fit TRBD2. This CDR3 is built from 18 residues. V lost 0 bases to trimming and J lost 2 bases; unmatched junction nucleotides: 9. Germline CDR1 and CDR2: SQVTM and ANQGSEA. The CDR3 coding sequence is TGCAGCGTTGAAGACCCGCGGGGTAGCGGGGGGGCCTACAATGAGCAGTTCTTC. Translated, it gives CSVEDPRGSGGAYNEQFF.

V is TRBV18 and J is TRBJ1-1; D unclear. With 3 bases removed from V and 4 bases from J, the gap between germline ends came to 15 bases. The CDR3 has 15 residues. The V gene's germline CDR1 is KGHSH and CDR2 LQKENI. CDR3 sequence (DNA): TGTGCCAGCTCACCTCGGCAGGTATCGACCACTGAAGCTTTCTTT. It specifies CASSPRQVSTTEAFF.

V and J are TRBV5-6 and TRBJ2-7; D assignment may be TRBD1 or TRBD2 (5 bases each). There are 16 residues in the CDR3. Trimming took off 0 bases at V and 2 bases at J, with 15 bases between the two ends. CDR1 is SGHDT, CDR2 YYEEEE, per germline. This CDR3 is CASSLVFGTETYEQYF. CDR3 sequence (DNA): TGTGCCAGCAGCTTGGTTTTCGGGACGGAGACCTACGAGCAGTACTTC.

The rearrangement uses TRBV19 and TRBJ1-4; TRBD1 aligns across 8 bases. This CDR3 is 16 amino acids long. Germline V gives CDR1 LNHDA, CDR2 SQIVND (reference sequence). V gave up 10 bases and J gave up 7 bases; unmatched junction bases: 17. CDR3 loop: CATTFGGDRGSEKLFF. The CDR3 DNA reads TGTGCCACCACCTTTGGGGGAGACAGGGGAAGTGAAAAACTGTTTTTT.

The V call is TRBV30, the J call TRBJ1-1; D is ambiguous. Deletions cut 1 base from V and 6 bases from J, with 12 bases between. Germline-derived CDR1 and CDR2 are GTSNPN and SVGIG (reference sequence). The CDR3 loop spans 13 amino acids. CDR3 sequence (DNA): TGTGCCTGGAGTGCTTCCTTTGTCGCTGAAGCTTTCTTT. This encodes CAWSASFVAEAFF. The complete variable domain, with remaining parts taken from reference TRBV30 and TRBJ1-1, reads SQTIHQWPATLVQPVGSPLSLECTVEGTSNPNLYWYRQAAGRGLQLLFYSVGIGQISSEVPQNLSASRPQDRQFILSSKKLLLSDSGFYLCAWSASFVAEAFFGQGTRLTVV.

The V call is TRBV19, the J call TRBJ1-5; D is unclear. The V gene's germline CDR1 is LNHDA and CDR2 SQIVND (reference sequence). The CDR3 loop spans 15 amino acids. Trimming cost V 10 bases and J 0 bases, with 16 bases left between them. The CDR3 DNA reads as TGTGCCACCGCTAAGGGTCTAAATAGCAATCAGCCCCAGCATTTT. Translated, it gives CATAKGLNSNQPQHF.

The chain recombines TRBV9 with TRBJ2-3; 12 bases fit TRBD2. Trimming cost V 3 bases and J 2 bases; bases outside gene matches: 16. Germline lookup yields CDR1 SGDLS and CDR2 YYNGEE. This CDR3 is 20 amino acids long. The CDR3, as DNA: TGTGCCAGCAGCGCGGAGGGACTAGCGGGCCCCCCGGATTCCACAGATACGCAGTATTTT. Encoded protein: CASSAEGLAGPPDSTDTQYF. The full variable domain, completed using reference TRBV9 and TRBJ2-3, is DSGVTQTPKHLITATGQRVTLRCSPRSGDLSVYWYQQSLDQGLQFLIQYYNGEERAKGNILERFSAQQFPDLHSELNLSSLELGDSALYFCASSAEGLAGPPDSTDTQYFGPGTRLTVL.

This clone was seen a few times. The V and J genes are TRBV28 and TRBJ1-2, with TRBD1 matching 7 bases. Germline V gene lookup returns CDR1 MDHEN and CDR2 SYDVKM. CDR3 length equals 15 residues. The V and J ends lost 5 bases and 1 base, in that order; junction bases with no gene match: 7. The CDR3, as DNA: TGTGCCAGCAGTGACCCAGGGGGTAGTAACTATGGCTACACCTTC. Protein: CASSDPGGSNYGYTF.

Only one count was recorded for this clone. The gene calls are TRBV18 and TRBJ2-2, with 16 bases fitting TRBD2. V shed 0 bases, J shed 6 bases, and the junction held 7 bases outside the gene matches. CDR1 is KGHSH, CDR2 LQKENI, per germline. The CDR3 has 19 residues. CDR3 sequence reads: CASSPPRGLAGGRAGELFF. CDR3 bases: TGTGCCAGCTCACCACCTAGGGGACTAGCGGGGGGGCGCGCCGGGGAGCTGTTTTTT.

The genes are TRBV6-5 and TRBJ2-7; D might be TRBD2 (5 bases). The germline V gene has CDR1 MNHEY and CDR2 SVGAGI. The CDR3 extends over 13 amino acids. V dropped 0 bases and J dropped 3 bases, with 6 bases sitting between them. The CDR3 sequence is CASSYSTSYEQYF. The CDR3, as DNA: TGTGCCAGCAGTTACTCAACTAGCTACGAGCAGTACTTC.

This clone was picked up a small number of times. The chain combines TRBV11-2 with TRBJ2-1, with TRBD2 matching 7 bases. The germline gives CDR1 SGHAT, CDR2 FQNNGV. This CDR3 has 17 amino acids. The J segment lost 1 base and the V segment lost 4 bases, leaving 10 bases of the junction unmatched. In DNA, the CDR3 is TGTGCCAGCAGCTCCTTCCGACTAGCCGAATCCTACAATGAGCAGTTCTTC. It encodes CASSSFRLAESYNEQFF.

This clone was detected many times. V usage is TRBV5-1 and J usage is TRBJ1-4; a weak D match, TRBD1 (5 bases). The ends were cut back, 0 bases at V and 8 bases at J, with 11 bases in the middle. Germline CDR1 SGHRS, CDR2 YFSETQ. The CDR3 is 14 residues long. The CDR3 bases are TGCGCCAGCAGCTTGGCGGGACGCGAGGAAAAACTGTTTTTT. This encodes CASSLAGREEKLFF.

The chain carries TRBV11-2 and TRBJ2-5; a possible D gene is TRBD2 (5 bases). The CDR3 is 15 amino acids. In germline, CDR1 is SGHAT, CDR2 FQNNGV. V lost 5 bases and J 4 bases, leaving 17 bases between the germline ends. The CDR3, as DNA: TGTGCCAGCAGCCTCCAACGGGGTTTTTTAGAGACCCAGTACTTC. This codes for CASSLQRGFLETQYF.

A few counts support this clone. The CDR3 DNA sequence: TGTGCCTGGAGTGTAGCTAGGACAACTAACTATGGCTACACCTTC. Protein product: CAWSVARTTNYGYTF. J is TRBJ1-2 and V is TRBV30, with D possibly matching TRBD1 (5 bases). CDR1 and CDR2 (germline): GTSNPN, SVGIG (reference sequence). The length of the CDR3 is 15 residues. The V gene lost 0 bases and the J gene lost 0 bases, with 11 bases spanning the gap.

The V and J genes are TRBV10-2 and TRBJ1-2; tentatively, D is TRBD1 (6 bases). Germline V gene sequence: CDR1 WSHSY, CDR2 SAAADI. V was shortened by 3 bases and J by 4 bases, with 12 bases between the two germline ends. CDR3 length equals 14 residues. The CDR3 spells CASSEGGHLYGYTF. The CDR3 DNA sequence: TGCGCCAGCAGTGAAGGGGGGCACCTCTATGGCTACACCTTC.

This chain joins TRBV5-6 and TRBJ2-5, with D hard to call. Germline lookup yields CDR1 SGHDT and CDR2 YYEEEE. The CDR3 is 13 amino acids. The ends were cut back, 0 bases at V and 2 bases at J, with 5 bases in the middle. The CDR3 is CASSLGVQETQYF. CDR3 nucleotides: TGTGCCAGCAGCTTGGGGGTGCAAGAGACCCAGTACTTC.

The chain uses TRBV4-1 and TRBJ1-2; D possibly corresponds to TRBD1 (6 bases). CDR3 length: 14 amino acids. V lost 4 bases to trimming and J lost 4 bases, with 13 bases between them. CDR1 MGHRA and CDR2 YSYEKL come from the germline V gene. The CDR3 coding sequence is TGCGCCAGCAGCCTACGGGGGCAGGGCTATGGCTACACCTTC. Translation: CASSLRGQGYGYTF.